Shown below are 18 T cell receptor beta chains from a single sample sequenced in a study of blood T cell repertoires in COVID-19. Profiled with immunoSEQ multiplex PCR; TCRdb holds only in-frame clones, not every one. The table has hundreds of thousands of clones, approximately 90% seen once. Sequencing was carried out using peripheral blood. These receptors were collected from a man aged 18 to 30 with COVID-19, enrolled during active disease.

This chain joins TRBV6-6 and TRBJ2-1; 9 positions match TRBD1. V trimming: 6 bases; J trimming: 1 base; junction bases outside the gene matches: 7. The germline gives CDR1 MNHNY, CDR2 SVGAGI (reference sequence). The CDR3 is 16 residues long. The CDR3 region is CASRLGQGLSYNEQFF. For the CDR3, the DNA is TGTGCCAGCAGACTCGGACAGGGGTTATCCTACAATGAGCAGTTCTTC.

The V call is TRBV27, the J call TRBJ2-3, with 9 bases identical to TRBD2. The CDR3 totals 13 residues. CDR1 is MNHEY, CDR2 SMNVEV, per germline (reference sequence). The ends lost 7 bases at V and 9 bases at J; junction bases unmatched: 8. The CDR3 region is CASKYSGSWTQYF. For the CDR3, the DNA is TGTGCCAGCAAATATAGCGGGAGCTGGACGCAGTATTTT.

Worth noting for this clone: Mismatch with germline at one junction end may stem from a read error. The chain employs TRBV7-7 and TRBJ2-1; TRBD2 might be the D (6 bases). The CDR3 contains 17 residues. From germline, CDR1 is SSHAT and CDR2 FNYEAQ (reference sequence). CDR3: CASSLRPAGSSYNEQFF. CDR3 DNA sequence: TGTGCTAGCAGCTTACGTCCGGCGGGAAGTTCCTACAATGAGCAGTTCTTC. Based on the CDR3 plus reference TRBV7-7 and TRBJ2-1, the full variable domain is GAGVSQSPRYKVTKRGQDVTLRCDPISSHATLYWYQQALGQGPEFLTYFNYEAQPDKSGLPSDRFSAERPEGSISTLTIQRTEQRDSAMYRCASSLRPAGSSYNEQFFGPGTRLTVL.

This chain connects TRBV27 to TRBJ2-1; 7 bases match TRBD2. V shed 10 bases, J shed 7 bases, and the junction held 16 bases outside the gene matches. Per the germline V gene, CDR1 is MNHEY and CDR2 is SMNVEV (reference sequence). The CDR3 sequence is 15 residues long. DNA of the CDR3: TGTGCCACCCAGGCCGGGACTATGATTATGAATGAGCAGTTCTTC. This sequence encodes CATQAGTMIMNEQFF.

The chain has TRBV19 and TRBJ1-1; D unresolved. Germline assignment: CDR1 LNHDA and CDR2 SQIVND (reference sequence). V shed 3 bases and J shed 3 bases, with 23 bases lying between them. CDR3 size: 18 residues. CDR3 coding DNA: TGTGCCAGTAGTATTCGTTGGCAGTTATTTATGGAGGACACTGAAGCTTTCTTT. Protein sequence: CASSIRWQLFMEDTEAFF. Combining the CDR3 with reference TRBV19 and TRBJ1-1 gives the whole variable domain DGGITQSPKYLFRKEGQNVTLSCEQNLNHDAMYWYRQDPGQGLRLIYYSQIVNDFQKGDIAEGYSVSREKKESFPLTVTSAQKNPTAFYLCASSIRWQLFMEDTEAFFGQGTRLTVV.

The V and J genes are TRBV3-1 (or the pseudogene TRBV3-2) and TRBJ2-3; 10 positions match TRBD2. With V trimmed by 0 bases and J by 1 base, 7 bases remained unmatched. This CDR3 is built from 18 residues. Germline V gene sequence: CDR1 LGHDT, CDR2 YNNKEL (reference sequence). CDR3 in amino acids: CASSQDPSGRRGTDTQYF. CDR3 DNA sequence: TGTGCCAGCAGCCAAGACCCTAGCGGGAGACGGGGCACAGATACGCAGTATTTT.

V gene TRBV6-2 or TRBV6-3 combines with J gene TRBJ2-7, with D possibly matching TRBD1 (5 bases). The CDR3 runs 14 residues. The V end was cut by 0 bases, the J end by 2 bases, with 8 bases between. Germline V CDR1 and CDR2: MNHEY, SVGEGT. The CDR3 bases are TGTGCCAGCAGTTACTCATCAGGGACCTACGAGCAGTACTTC. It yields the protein CASSYSSGTYEQYF.

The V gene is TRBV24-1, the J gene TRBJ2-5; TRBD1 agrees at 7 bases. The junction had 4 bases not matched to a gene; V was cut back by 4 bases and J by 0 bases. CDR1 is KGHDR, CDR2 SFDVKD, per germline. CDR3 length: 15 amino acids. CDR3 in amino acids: CATSETGEYQETQYF. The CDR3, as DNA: TGTGCCACCAGTGAAACAGGGGAGTACCAAGAGACCCAGTACTTC.

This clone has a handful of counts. CDR3 sequence reads: CASARSYGYTF. The CDR3 nucleotides are TGTGCCTCCGCGCGATCTTATGGCTACACCTTC. The V and J genes are TRBV30 and TRBJ1-2; D ambiguous. Germline V gene data show CDR1 as GTSNPN and CDR2 as SVGIG (reference sequence). With 7 bases removed from V and 5 bases from J, the gap between germline ends came to 11 bases. The CDR3 is 11 amino acids.

CDR3 in amino acids: CASSLVVAGASTDTQYF. Here the CDR3 DNA reads TGTGCCAGCAGCTTAGTGGTAGCGGGAGCCAGCACAGATACGCAGTATTTT. The gene calls are TRBV7-6 and TRBJ2-3; 9 bases line up with TRBD2. V trimming: 1 base; J trimming: 0 bases; junction bases outside the gene matches: 5. This CDR3 contains 17 residues. Germline CDR1 is SGHVS and CDR2 is FNYEAQ.

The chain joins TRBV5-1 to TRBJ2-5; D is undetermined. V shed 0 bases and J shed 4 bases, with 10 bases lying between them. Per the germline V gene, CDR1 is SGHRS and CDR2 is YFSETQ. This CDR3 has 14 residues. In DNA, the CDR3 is TGCGCCAGCAGCTTGGGACTTAGCCCAGAGACCCAGTACTTC. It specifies CASSLGLSPETQYF.

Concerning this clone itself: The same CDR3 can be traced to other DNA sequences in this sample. The CDR3 nucleotides read TGTGCCAGTAGTATGGGAGGGAGCTCCTACAATGAGCAGTTCTTC. This sequence encodes CASSMGGSSYNEQFF. The J gene is TRBJ2-1, the V gene TRBV19, with 7 nucleotides matching TRBD2. J was trimmed by 0 bases and V by 3 bases; bases with no gene match: 2. The CDR3 sequence is 15 residues long. Germline V gives CDR1 LNHDA, CDR2 SQIVND (reference sequence).

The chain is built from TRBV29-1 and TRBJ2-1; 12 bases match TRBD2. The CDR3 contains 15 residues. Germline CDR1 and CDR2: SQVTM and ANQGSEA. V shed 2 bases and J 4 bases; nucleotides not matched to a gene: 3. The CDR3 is CSVERTSGVYNEQFF. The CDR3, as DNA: TGCAGCGTTGAACGGACTAGCGGGGTTTACAATGAGCAGTTCTTC.

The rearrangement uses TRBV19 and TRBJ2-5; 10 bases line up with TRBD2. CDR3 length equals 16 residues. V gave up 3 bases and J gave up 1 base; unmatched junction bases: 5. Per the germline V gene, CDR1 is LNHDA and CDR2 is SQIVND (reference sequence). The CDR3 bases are TGTGCCAGTAGTATTGCTAGCGGGGGATCCCAAGAGACCCAGTACTTC. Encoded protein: CASSIASGGSQETQYF.

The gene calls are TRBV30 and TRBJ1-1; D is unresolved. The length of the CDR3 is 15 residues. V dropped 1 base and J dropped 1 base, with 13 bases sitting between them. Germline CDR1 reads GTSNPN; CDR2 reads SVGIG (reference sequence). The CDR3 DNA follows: TGTGCCTGGAGTGCCCCGACATCCAGGAACACTGAAGCTTTCTTT. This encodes CAWSAPTSRNTEAFF.

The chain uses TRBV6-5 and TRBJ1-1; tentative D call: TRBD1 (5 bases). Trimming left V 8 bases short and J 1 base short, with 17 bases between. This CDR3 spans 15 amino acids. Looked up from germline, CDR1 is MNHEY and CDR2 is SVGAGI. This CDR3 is CASGAMGSGNTEAFF. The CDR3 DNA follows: TGTGCCAGCGGGGCTATGGGGTCCGGGAACACTGAAGCTTTCTTT.

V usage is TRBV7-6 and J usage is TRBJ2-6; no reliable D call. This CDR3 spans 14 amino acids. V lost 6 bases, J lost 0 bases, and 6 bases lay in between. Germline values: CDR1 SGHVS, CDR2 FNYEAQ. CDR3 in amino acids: CASRPSSGANVLTF. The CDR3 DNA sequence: TGTGCCAGCAGACCCAGCTCTGGGGCCAACGTCCTGACTTTC.

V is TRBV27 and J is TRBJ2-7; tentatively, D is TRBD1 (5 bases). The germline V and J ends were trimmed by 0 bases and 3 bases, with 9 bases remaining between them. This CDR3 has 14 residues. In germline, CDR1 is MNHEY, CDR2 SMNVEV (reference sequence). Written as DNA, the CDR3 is TGTGCCAGCAGTTTATCAGGGGCGTTCTACGAGCAGTACTTC. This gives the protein CASSLSGAFYEQYF.